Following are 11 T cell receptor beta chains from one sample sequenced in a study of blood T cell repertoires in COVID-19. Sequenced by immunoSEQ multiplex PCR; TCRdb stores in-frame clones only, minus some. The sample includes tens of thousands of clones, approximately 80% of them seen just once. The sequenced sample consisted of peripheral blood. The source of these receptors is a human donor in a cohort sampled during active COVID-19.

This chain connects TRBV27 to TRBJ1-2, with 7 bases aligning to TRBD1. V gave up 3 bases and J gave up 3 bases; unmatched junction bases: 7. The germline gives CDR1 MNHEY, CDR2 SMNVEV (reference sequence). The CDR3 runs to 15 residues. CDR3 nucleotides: TGTGCCAGCAGTTTTTTTAGGGGGCCCGACTATGGCTACACCTTC. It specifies CASSFFRGPDYGYTF.

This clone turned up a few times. The CDR3 DNA follows: TGTGCCAGCAGCAAAGGAGTCGGGGACAGGGGAACAGATACGCAGTATTTT. It is translated as CASSKGVGDRGTDTQYF. This chain connects TRBV21-1 to TRBJ2-3; the table calls TRBD1, which could not be checked here. TRBV21-1 is a recognized pseudogene. The CDR3 is 17 amino acids.

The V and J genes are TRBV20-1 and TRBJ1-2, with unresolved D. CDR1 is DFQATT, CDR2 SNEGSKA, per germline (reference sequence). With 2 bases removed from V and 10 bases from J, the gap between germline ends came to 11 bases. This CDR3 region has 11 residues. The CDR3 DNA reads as TGCAGTGCTAGAAGTGCGCGAGACTACACCTTC. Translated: CSARSARDYTF.

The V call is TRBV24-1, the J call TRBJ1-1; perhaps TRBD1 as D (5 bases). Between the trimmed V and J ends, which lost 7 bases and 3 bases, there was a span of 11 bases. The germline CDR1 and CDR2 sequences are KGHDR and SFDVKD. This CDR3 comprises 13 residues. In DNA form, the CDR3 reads TGTGCCACCAGGGGGGGGAGCCACACTGAAGCTTTCTTT. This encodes CATRGGSHTEAFF.

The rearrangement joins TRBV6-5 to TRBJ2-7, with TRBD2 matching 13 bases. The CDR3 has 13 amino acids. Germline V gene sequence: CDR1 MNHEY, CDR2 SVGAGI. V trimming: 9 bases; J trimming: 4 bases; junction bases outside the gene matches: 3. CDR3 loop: CASRTSGSYEQYF. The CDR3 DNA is TGTGCCAGTCGGACTAGCGGGAGTTACGAGCAGTACTTC.

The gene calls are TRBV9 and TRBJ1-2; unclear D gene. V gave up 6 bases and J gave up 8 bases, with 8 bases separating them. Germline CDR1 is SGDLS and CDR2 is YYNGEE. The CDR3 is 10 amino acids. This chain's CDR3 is CASIMAGYTF. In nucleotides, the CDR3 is TGTGCCAGCATAATGGCCGGCTACACCTTC. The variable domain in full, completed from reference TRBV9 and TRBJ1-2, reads DSGVTQTPKHLITATGQRVTLRCSPRSGDLSVYWYQQSLDQGLQFLIQYYNGEERAKGNILERFSAQQFPDLHSELNLSSLELGDSALYFCASIMAGYTFGSGTRLTVV.

The CDR3 protein is CASSPAVAGNYGYTF. CDR3 coding DNA: TGTGCCAGCTCACCGGCGGTAGCAGGGAACTATGGCTACACCTTC. The V gene is TRBV18, the J gene TRBJ1-2, with D perhaps TRBD1 (5 bases). The CDR3 has 15 amino acids. V was clipped by 3 bases and J by 2 bases, with 13 bases between them. CDR1 and CDR2 (germline): KGHSH, LQKENI.

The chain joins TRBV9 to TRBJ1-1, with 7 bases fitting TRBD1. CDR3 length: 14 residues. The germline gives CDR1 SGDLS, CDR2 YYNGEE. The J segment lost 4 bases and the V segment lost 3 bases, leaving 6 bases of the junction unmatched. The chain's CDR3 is CASSADRVGTEAFF. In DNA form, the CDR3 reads TGTGCCAGCAGCGCTGACAGGGTCGGCACTGAAGCTTTCTTT. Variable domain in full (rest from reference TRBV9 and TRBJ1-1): DSGVTQTPKHLITATGQRVTLRCSPRSGDLSVYWYQQSLDQGLQFLIQYYNGEERAKGNILERFSAQQFPDLHSELNLSSLELGDSALYFCASSADRVGTEAFFGQGTRLTVV.

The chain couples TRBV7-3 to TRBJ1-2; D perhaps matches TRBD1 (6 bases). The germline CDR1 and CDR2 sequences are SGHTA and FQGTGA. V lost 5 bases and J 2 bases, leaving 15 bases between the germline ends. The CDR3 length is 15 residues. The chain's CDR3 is CASSTGQLLNYGYTF. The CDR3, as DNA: TGTGCCAGCAGCACCGGACAGCTACTAAACTATGGCTACACCTTC.

The CDR3, as DNA: TGCAGCGTGTCTGGACAGGGACCGAACACCGGGGAGCTGTTTTTT. Residues: CSVSGQGPNTGELFF. The gene calls are TRBV29-1 and TRBJ2-2; 8 bases fit TRBD1. Losses at the gene ends were 6 bases for V and 0 bases for J; bases not matched to a gene: 6. There are 15 residues in the CDR3. Germline CDR1 reads SQVTM; CDR2 reads ANQGSEA.

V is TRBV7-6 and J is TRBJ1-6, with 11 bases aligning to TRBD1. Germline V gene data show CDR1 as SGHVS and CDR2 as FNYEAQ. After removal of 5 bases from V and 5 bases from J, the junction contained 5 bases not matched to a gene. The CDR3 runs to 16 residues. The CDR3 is CASSGGQGANNSPLHF. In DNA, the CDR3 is TGTGCCAGCAGCGGCGGACAGGGGGCCAATAATTCACCCCTCCACTTT.